Below, 4 T cell receptor beta chains from the same sample are listed, as sequenced in a study of shared clonotypes between healthy human individuals. Sequenced by immunoSEQ multiplex PCR; TCRdb stores in-frame clones only, minus some. Found here are 1 million to 1.2 million clones, 60% to 85% of them singletons; the top ten hold roughly 0.82%. The sample consisted of memory CD4+ T cells from PBMCs. The subset is: CD45RA-negative fraction. These receptors were obtained from a man aged 18-30 years in good health. Some clones in this sample may be carry-over from other donors' samples.

The V and J genes are TRBV28 and TRBJ1-1; D is ambiguous. Germline V CDR1 and CDR2: MDHEN, SYDVKM. Trimming took 1 base from V and 2 from J, leaving 5 bases between them. This CDR3 is built from 13 residues. Here the CDR3 reads CASSLSYNTEAFF. The CDR3 DNA is TGTGCCAGCAGTTTATCGTACAACACTGAAGCTTTCTTT.

This clone was seen once. The rearrangement uses TRBV27 and TRBJ2-7; the match to TRBD2 covers 13 bases. Germline trimming cut 5 bases from V and 2 bases from J; bases unmatched to any gene: 6. The CDR3 covers 16 residues. Germline CDR1 reads MNHEY; CDR2 reads SMNVEV (reference sequence). CDR3 residues: CASSTTTSGRTYEQYF. The CDR3 DNA reads TGTGCCAGCAGTACCACGACTAGCGGGAGGACCTACGAGCAGTACTTC.

This chain connects TRBV2 to TRBJ1-5; D is perhaps TRBD1 (5 bases). Germline-derived CDR1 and CDR2 are SNHLY and FYNNEI. The CDR3 runs 13 residues. V was pared by 7 bases and J by 2 bases, with 9 bases between. CDR3 residues: CASMGQGNQPQHF. Here the CDR3 DNA reads TGTGCCAGCATGGGGCAGGGCAATCAGCCCCAGCATTTT.

This chain uses TRBV6-1 with TRBJ2-7; 7 nucleotides agree with TRBD1. Germline trimming cut 2 bases from V and 5 bases from J; bases unmatched to any gene: 6. From germline, CDR1 is MNHNS and CDR2 SASEGT. This CDR3 is 14 amino acids long. As DNA, the CDR3 is TGTGCCAGCAGTGAATCCGGACAGGATGACGAGCAGTACTTC. Residues: CASSESGQDDEQYF.